The text below deals with one T cell receptor beta chain. This clonotype was detected only a few times. Its antigen remains unidentified. No much larger clone exists at a distance of one base, and base qualities are not known. This specimen belongs to a study of blood T cells in healthy people across ages (dated by TCRdb to 2014 to 2015). At the level of the whole study: In model experiments, template switching captured about one uniquely barcoded TCR beta cDNA molecule for every two T cells. The study analyzed two additional independent replicas of 1 million unique cDNA reads from the same blood draw for two donors, one aged 18 to 29 and one aged 80 or older. The donors were divided into four age groups: young (average about 15 years), middle-aged (around 41), aged (under 70) and long-lived (82). To avoid experimental bias, donors of different ages were randomly spread across the sequencing lanes. The study measured age-related changes in TCR beta repertoire diversity using deep sequencing normalized with unique cDNA molecular identifiers. Here is what the overall study found, with its caveats: As age increased, observed TCR beta diversity per million T cells dropped in a roughly linear way, and a significant reduction was already evident by age roughly 36. The CMV infection status of donors was not known, potentially confounding age-related changes in expanded clonotypes. The percentage of naive T cells measured by flow cytometry correlated strongly with observed TCR beta diversity. Compared with the aged group, the long-lived group had more naive CD4+ T cells, fewer expanded clones and increased TCR diversity, suggesting age selection. Total diversity estimates from one million sequenced T cells were considered lower bounds and underestimates. Bulk unsorted PBMC profiling prevented conclusive comparison of naive and antigen-experienced compartments.

Systemically healthy Caucasian individuals from Russia, 39 in total and aged roughly 6 to 100 years, were included as donors. Each donor gave roughly 9.5 milliliters of peripheral blood, collected into EDTA-treated Vacutainer tubes. PBMCs were isolated by Ficoll-Paque density-gradient centrifugation, with at least 6 million obtained per sample. Trizol reagent was used to extract total RNA from the PBMCs, yielding at least 5.5 micrograms per sample. Naive CD45RAhigh/CD27high T cell percentages were measured by flow cytometry on a PBMC aliquot from every donor. The library was made by 5' RACE. TCRdb shows the sequencer as Illumina HiSeq 2500. A second PCR of about 7 to 12 cycles was performed with a sample-barcoded 5' primer and a J-beta primer mix. A template-switch 5' adaptor carrying 12 random nucleotides introduced a unique molecular identifier onto each TCR beta cDNA molecule. Each sample yielded at least 2.5 million CDR3-containing paired-end reads. First-strand cDNA was synthesized from all RNA with the Mint cDNA synthesis kit, primed by a TRBC-specific oligonucleotide. After uracil-DNA glycosylase treatment, a first 18-cycle PCR used universal primers M1SS and BC2_uni_R on all cDNA. As for the original processing: Normalization of each sample was performed by random selection of 1 million high-quality reads, each carrying a distinct molecular identifier. Instead of being binned into consensus sequences, reads that shared molecular identifiers were thrown out. MiTCR, run with a Q25 quality threshold and the strictest error-elimination algorithm, handled CDR3 identification, clonotype clustering and error correction. A nonparametric unseen species model with Euler transformation was used to estimate a lower bound on total TCR beta diversity. TCRdb reprocessing: public reads trimmed at Q25 with fastp, clones called with MiXCR, in-frame beta chains kept. Duplicate CDR3 protein sequences are folded into a single record with the most common DNA and genes. TCRdb's processing, not the authors' own work, is the source of the V and J calls. The sample has approximately 810,000 distinct CDR3 sequences on record, about 28% of them singletons. The ten largest clones represent approximately 15% of the sample.

The source is a woman older than 75 in good health. Sequenced: blood.

The nucleotide sequence is given as TGTGCCAGCAGTTCGATAGACAGGGGTGGCAATCAGCCCCAGCATTTT. This codes for CASSSIDRGGNQPQHF. The chain uses TRBV6-6 and TRBJ1-5, with 8 bases in between that match TRBD1. CDR1 MNHNY and CDR2 SVGAGI were looked up in the germline V gene (reference sequence). The CDR3 spans 16 residues, from the cysteine through the phenylalanine. Only CDR3 DNA is held: 48 bases, read in frame from base 1. Germline trimming amounts to 4 bases on V and 2 bases on J, with 7 as the count of junction bases outside the gene matches.